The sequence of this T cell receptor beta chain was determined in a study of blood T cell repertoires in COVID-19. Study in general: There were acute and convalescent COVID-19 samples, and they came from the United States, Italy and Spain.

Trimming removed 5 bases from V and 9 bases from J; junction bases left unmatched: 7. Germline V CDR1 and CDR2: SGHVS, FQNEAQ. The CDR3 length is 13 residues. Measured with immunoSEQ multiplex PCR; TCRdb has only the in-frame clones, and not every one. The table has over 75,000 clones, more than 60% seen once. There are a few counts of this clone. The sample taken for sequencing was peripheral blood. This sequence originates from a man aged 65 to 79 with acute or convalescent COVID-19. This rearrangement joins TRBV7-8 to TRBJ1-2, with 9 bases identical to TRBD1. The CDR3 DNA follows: TGTGCCAGCAGCCTGCGGGACAGGGCCCGCTACACCTTC. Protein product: CASSLRDRARYTF.